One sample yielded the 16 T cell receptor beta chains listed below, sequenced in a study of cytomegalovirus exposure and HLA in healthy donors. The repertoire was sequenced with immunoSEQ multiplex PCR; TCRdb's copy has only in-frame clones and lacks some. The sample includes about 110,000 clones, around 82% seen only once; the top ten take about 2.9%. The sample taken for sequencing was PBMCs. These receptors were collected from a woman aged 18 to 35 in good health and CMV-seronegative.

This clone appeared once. Written as DNA, the CDR3 is TGTGCCAGTAGTATCGGGACAGTTATGAATTCACCCCTCCACTTT. Residues: CASSIGTVMNSPLHF. The chain is built from TRBV19 and TRBJ1-6; 7 bases agree with TRBD1. This CDR3 comprises 15 residues. The junction had 6 bases not matched to a gene; V was cut back by 3 bases and J by 7 bases. CDR1 is LNHDA and CDR2 is SQIVND in the germline V gene (reference sequence).

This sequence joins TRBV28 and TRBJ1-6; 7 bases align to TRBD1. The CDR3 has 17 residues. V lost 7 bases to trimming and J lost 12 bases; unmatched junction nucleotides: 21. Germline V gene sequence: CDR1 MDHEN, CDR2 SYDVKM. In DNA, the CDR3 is TGTGCCAGCATGGCCGGGACAGAAGCTGTGAAAGGGCAACCCCTCCACTTT. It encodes CASMAGTEAVKGQPLHF.

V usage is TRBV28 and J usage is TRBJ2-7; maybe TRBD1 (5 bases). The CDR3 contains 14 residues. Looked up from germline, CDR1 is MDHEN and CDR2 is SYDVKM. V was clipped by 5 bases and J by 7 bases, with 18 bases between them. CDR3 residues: CASSAGAGSREQYF. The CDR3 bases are TGTGCCAGCAGTGCTGGGGCAGGGTCACGGGAGCAGTACTTC.

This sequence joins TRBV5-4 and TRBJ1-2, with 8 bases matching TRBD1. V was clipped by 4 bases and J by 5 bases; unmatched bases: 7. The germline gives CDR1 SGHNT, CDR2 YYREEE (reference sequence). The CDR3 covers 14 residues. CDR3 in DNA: TGTGCCAGCAGCCCGGGGGACAGGTTGTATGGCTACACCTTC. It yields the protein CASSPGDRLYGYTF.

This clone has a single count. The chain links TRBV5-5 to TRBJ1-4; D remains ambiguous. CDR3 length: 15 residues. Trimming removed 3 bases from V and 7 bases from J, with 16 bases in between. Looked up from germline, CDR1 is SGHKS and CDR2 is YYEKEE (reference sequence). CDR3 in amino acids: CASSSAGEVGEKLFF. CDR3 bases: TGTGCCAGCAGCTCGGCAGGCGAAGTGGGTGAAAAACTGTTTTTT.

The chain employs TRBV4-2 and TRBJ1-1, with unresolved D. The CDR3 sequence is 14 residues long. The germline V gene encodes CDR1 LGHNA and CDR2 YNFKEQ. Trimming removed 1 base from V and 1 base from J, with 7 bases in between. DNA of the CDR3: TGTGCCAGCAGCCAAGTGAACTCGAACACTGAAGCTTTCTTT. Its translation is CASSQVNSNTEAFF.

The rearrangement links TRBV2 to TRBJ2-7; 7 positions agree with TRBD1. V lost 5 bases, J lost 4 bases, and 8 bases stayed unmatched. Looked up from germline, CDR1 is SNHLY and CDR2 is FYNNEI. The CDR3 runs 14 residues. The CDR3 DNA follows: TGTGCCAGCAGTATTGACAGGGCTTTATACGAGCAGTACTTC. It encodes CASSIDRALYEQYF.

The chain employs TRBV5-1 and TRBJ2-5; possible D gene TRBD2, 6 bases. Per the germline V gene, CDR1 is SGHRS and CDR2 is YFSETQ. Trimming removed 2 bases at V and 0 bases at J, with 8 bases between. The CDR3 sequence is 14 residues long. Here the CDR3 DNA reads TGCGCCAGCAGCTTTTGGGGGGACCAAGAGACCCAGTACTTC. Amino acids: CASSFWGDQETQYF.

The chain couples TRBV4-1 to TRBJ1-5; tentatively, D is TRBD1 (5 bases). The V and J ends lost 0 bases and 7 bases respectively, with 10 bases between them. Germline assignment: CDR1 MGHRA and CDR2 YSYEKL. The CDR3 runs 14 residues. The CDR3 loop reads CASSQEPGNQPQHF. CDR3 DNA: TGCGCCAGCAGCCAAGAGCCAGGGAACCAGCCCCAGCATTTT.

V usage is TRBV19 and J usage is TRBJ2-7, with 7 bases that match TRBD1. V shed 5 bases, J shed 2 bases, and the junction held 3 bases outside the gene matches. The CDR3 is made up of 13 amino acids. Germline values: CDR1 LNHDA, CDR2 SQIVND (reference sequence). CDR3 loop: CASSPGTAYEQYF. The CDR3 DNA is TGTGCCAGTAGTCCCGGGACAGCCTACGAGCAGTACTTC.

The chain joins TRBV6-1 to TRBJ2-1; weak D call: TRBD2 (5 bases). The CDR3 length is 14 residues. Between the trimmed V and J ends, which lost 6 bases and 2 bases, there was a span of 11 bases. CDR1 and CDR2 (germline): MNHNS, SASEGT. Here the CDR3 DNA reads TGTGCCAGCAGGGGAGCCGGGGCCTACAATGAGCAGTTCTTC. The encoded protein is CASRGAGAYNEQFF.

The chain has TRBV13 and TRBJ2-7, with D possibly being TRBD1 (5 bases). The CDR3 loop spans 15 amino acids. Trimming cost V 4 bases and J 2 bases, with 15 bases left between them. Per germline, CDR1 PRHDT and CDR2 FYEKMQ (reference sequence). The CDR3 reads CASSSTSQDTYEQYF. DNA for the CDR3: TGTGCCAGCAGCTCCACCTCACAGGATACCTACGAGCAGTACTTC.

In DNA form, the CDR3 reads TGTGCCAGCAGCGTGGCAAGCACAGATACGCAGTATTTT. This gives the protein CASSVASTDTQYF. This chain connects TRBV7-7 to TRBJ2-3; D is undetermined. This CDR3 has 13 amino acids. V lost 5 bases and J 0 bases, leaving 6 bases between the germline ends. Germline-derived CDR1 and CDR2 are SSHAT and FNYEAQ (reference sequence).

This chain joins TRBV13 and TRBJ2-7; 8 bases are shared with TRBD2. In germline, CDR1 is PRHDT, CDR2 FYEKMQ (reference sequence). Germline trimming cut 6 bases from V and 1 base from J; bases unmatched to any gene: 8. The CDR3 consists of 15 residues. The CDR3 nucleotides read TGTGCCAGCAGTCTAGCGGGCTCGAGTTCCTACGAGCAGTACTTC. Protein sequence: CASSLAGSSSYEQYF.

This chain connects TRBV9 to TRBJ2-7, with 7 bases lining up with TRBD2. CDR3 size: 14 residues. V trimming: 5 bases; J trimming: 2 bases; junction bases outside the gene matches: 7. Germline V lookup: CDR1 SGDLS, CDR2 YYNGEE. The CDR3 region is CASSQMGGAYEQYF. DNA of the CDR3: TGTGCCAGCAGTCAAATGGGGGGGGCCTACGAGCAGTACTTC. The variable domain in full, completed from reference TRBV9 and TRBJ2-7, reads DSGVTQTPKHLITATGQRVTLRCSPRSGDLSVYWYQQSLDQGLQFLIQYYNGEERAKGNILERFSAQQFPDLHSELNLSSLELGDSALYFCASSQMGGAYEQYFGPGTRLTVT.

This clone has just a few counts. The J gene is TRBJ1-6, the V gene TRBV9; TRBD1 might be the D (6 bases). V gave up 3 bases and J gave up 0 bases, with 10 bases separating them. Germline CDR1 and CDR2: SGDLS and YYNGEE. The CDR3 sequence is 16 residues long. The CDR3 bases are TGTGCCAGCAGCGAACAGGGTAGCTCCTATAATTCACCCCTCCACTTT. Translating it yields CASSEQGSSYNSPLHF.